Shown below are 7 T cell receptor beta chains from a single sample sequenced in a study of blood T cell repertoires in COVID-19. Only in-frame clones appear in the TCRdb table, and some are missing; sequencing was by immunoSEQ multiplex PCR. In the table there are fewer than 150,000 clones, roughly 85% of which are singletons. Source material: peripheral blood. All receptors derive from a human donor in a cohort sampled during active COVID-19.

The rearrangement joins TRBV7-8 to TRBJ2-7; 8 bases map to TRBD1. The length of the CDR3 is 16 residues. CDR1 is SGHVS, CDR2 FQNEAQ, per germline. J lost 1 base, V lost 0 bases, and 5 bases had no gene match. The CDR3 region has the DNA TGTGCCAGCAGCTTAGCGGACAGGGTAGGGTCCTACGAGCAGTACTTC. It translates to CASSLADRVGSYEQYF.

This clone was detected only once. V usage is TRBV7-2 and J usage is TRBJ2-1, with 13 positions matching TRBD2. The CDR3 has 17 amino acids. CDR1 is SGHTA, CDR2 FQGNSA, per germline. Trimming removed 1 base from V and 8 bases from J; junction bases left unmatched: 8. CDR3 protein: CASSLVPGLAGRHEQFF. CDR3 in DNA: TGTGCCAGCAGCTTAGTGCCGGGACTAGCGGGGAGGCATGAGCAGTTCTTC. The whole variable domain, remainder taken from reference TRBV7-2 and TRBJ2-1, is GAGVSQSPSNKVTEKGKDVELRCDPISGHTALYWYRQSLGQGLEFLIYFQGNSAPDKSGLPSDRFSAERTGGSVSTLTIQRTQQEDSAVYLCASSLVPGLAGRHEQFFGPGTRLTVL.

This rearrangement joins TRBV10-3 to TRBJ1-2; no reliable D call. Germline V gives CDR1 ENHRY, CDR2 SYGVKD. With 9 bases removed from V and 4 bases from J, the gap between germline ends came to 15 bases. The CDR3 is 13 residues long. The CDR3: CAIDTLTGYGYTF. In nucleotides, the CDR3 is TGTGCCATTGATACCCTGACGGGCTATGGCTACACCTTC.

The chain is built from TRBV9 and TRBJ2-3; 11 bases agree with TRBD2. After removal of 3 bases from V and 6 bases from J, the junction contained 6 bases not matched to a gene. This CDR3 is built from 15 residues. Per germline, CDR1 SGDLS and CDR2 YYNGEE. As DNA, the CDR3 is TGTGCCAGCAGCGAACTTAGCGGGGGGGCTGATACGCAGTATTTT. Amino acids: CASSELSGGADTQYF.

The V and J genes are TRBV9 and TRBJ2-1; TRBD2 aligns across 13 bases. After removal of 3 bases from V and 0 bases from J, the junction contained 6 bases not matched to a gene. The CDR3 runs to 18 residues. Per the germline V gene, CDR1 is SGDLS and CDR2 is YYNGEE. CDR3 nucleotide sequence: TGTGCCAGCAGCGGGGGACTAGCGGGGATAAGCTCCTACAATGAGCAGTTCTTC. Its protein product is CASSGGLAGISSYNEQFF. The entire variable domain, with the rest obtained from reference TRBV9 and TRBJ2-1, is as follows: DSGVTQTPKHLITATGQRVTLRCSPRSGDLSVYWYQQSLDQGLQFLIQYYNGEERAKGNILERFSAQQFPDLHSELNLSSLELGDSALYFCASSGGLAGISSYNEQFFGPGTRLTVL.

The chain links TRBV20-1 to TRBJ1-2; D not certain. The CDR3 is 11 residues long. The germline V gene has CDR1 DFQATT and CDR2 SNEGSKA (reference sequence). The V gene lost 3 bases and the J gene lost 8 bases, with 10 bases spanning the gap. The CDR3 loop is CSASPHNGYTF. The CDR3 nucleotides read TGCAGTGCTAGCCCACATAACGGCTACACCTTC.

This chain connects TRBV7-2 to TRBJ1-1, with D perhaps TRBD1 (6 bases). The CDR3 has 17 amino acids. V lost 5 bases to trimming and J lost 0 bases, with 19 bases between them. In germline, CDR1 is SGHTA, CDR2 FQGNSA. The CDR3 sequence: CASSPRAGQLMNTEAFF. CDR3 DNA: TGTGCCAGCAGCCCAAGAGCTGGACAGCTAATGAACACTGAAGCTTTCTTT.